Each of the 5 T cell receptor beta chains below was sequenced from the same sample in a study of T cell responses to AZD1222 COVID-19 vaccine. Sequencing was performed with immunoSEQ multiplex PCR; in TCRdb, only in-frame clones are kept and a portion is missing. The sample lists about 120,000 clones, around nine tenths occurring once. The source was peripheral blood, collected on day 0 of AZD1222 vaccination. These receptors were taken from an adult in good health.

The V gene is TRBV11-2, the J gene TRBJ2-1; D perhaps matches TRBD2 (6 bases). Per the germline V gene, CDR1 is SGHAT and CDR2 is FQNNGV. The CDR3 extends over 17 amino acids. V lost 0 bases, J lost 4 bases, and 16 bases lay in between. The CDR3 region is CASSLDGTVNIYNEQFF. As DNA, the CDR3 is TGTGCCAGCAGCTTAGATGGGACTGTGAATATTTACAATGAGCAGTTCTTC.

V and J are TRBV4-1 and TRBJ1-2; D remains unclear. From germline, CDR1 is MGHRA and CDR2 YSYEKL. Between the trimmed V and J ends, which lost 0 bases and 4 bases, there was a span of 12 bases. This CDR3 has 15 residues. The CDR3 sequence: CASSQEGRYAYGYTF. In DNA form, the CDR3 reads TGCGCCAGCAGCCAAGAGGGGAGGTACGCCTATGGCTACACCTTC.

The chain carries TRBV28 and TRBJ1-1; D gene uncertain. CDR3 length: 12 amino acids. Trimming pared 2 bases from V and 5 bases from J, leaving 6 bases between. Germline V gene lookup returns CDR1 MDHEN and CDR2 SYDVKM. The CDR3 is CASSLPRTEAFF. The CDR3 nucleotides read TGTGCCAGCAGTTTACCGCGGACTGAAGCTTTCTTT.

This clone was detected only a few times. The chain combines TRBV24-1 with TRBJ1-2; TRBD1 matches at 9 bases. This CDR3 contains 16 residues. Germline V gene data show CDR1 as KGHDR and CDR2 as SFDVKD. V dropped 5 bases and J dropped 5; count of bases not matched to a gene: 11. CDR3 in amino acids: CATSGPGQGLSYGYTF. The DNA for the CDR3 is TGTGCCACCAGTGGTCCGGGACAGGGTCTTTCGTATGGCTACACCTTC.

This chain links TRBV5-1 with TRBJ2-5; the D gene is possibly TRBD1 (5 bases). V shed 1 base and J shed 4 bases, with 14 bases lying between them. Germline V gene sequence: CDR1 SGHRS, CDR2 YFSETQ. The CDR3 totals 15 residues. Here the CDR3 DNA reads TGCGCCAGCAGCTTGTTCGGCAGGGCGGCAGAGACCCAGTACTTC. Translating gives CASSLFGRAAETQYF.